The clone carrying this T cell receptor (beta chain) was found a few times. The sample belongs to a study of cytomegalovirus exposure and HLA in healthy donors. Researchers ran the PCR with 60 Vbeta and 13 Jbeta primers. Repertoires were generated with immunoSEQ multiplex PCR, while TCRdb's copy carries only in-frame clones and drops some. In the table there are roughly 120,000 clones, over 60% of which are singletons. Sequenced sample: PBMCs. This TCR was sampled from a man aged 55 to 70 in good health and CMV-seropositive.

The CDR3 sequence is CASSLDGPYNSPLHF. CDR3 sequence (DNA): TGCGCCAGCAGCTTGGACGGTCCCTATAATTCACCCCTCCACTTT. This chain connects TRBV5-1 to TRBJ1-6, with unresolved D. Germline CDR1 SGHRS, CDR2 YFSETQ. Trimming removed 0 bases from V and 2 bases from J, with 6 bases in between. This CDR3 region has 15 residues.